This is a list of T cell receptor beta chains from one sample in a study of T cells after yellow fever vaccination. TCRdb called the 5' RACE reads again in MiXCR, with one record for every CDR3 protein. The sample shows 320,000 or so distinct CDR3 sequences, less than 9.5% of them seen only once. The specimen was PBMCs, collected approximately 47 days after the first yellow fever vaccination. The receptors were gathered from a man aged 18 to 35 who received the YFV17D yellow fever vaccine. CDR3s include the opening cysteine and the closing phenylalanine or tryptophan. The D gene is left open where the match is weak. Size tells how often a clone was seen (once, few, many) or the class of an expanded clone, and some rows leave it out.

clone size | D gene | J gene | V gene | CDR3 DNA | CDR3 protein
. | . | TRBJ1-5 | TRBV10-2 | TGCGCCAGCAGTTGGACGGGGGCGAGCAATCAGCCCCAGCATTTT | CASSWTGASNQPQHF
. | . | TRBJ2-5 | TRBV11-2 | TGTGCCAGCAGCTTACGGGGGTTGAGGGAGACCCAGTACTTC | CASSLRGLRETQYF
many | . | TRBJ2-1 | TRBV6-1 | TGTGCCAGCAGTCCCCGGACAGTCTACAATGAGCAGTTCTTC | CASSPRTVYNEQFF
. | . | TRBJ2-2 | TRBV11-2 | TGTGCCAGCAGCTTAGGCGCTAGCGACACCGGGGAGCTGTTTTTT | CASSLGASDTGELFF
. | . | TRBJ1-6 | TRBV6-5 | TGTGCCAGCAGTTACGAGACGTATAATTCACCCCTCCACTTT | CASSYETYNSPLHF
. | . | TRBJ2-3 | TRBV29-1 | TGCAGCGTTGATCACGGCTGGCGGAGGGGTACGCAGTATTTT | CSVDHGWRRGTQYF
many | . | TRBJ2-2 | TRBV5-5 | TGTGCCAGCAGCTTCAGGGAGAACACCGGGGAGCTGTTTTTT | CASSFRENTGELFF
few | . | TRBJ1-2 | TRBV6-5 | TGTGCCAGCAGCCAGGGTCAGGGCTACACCTTC | CASSQGQGYTF
few | . | TRBJ1-1 | TRBV7-9 | TGTGCCAGCAGCCGACTCTTTAGGGACACTGAAGCTTTCTTT | CASSRLFRDTEAFF
few | . | TRBJ1-1 | TRBV5-1 | TGCGCCAGCAGCTGGATAGACAGTCTGAACACTGAAGCTTTCTTT | CASSWIDSLNTEAFF
many | . | TRBJ1-1 | TRBV4-3 | TGCGCCAGCAGCCCACTCGAGGGGAAGGGGAACACTGAAGCTTTCTTT | CASSPLEGKGNTEAFF
few | . | TRBJ1-4 | TRBV7-8 | TGTGCCAGCAGCGCGTTAAGGGCAACTAATGAAAAACTGTTTTTT | CASSALRATNEKLFF
few | . | TRBJ2-7 | TRBV20-1 | TGCAGTGCTAGTTCCGGGGGCGCGAGGGGTTTGTACGAGCAGTACTTC | CSASSGGARGLYEQYF
. | . | TRBJ2-1 | TRBV6-5 | TGTGCCAGCAGTTACGGTAGGGGGGGGAACAATGAGCAGTTCTTC | CASSYGRGGNNEQFF
. | TRBD1 | TRBJ1-5 | TRBV6-1 | TGTGCCAGCAGTACACAGACAGGGGAGCCGCCCCAGCATTTT | CASSTQTGEPPQHF
. | TRBD2 | TRBJ2-4 | TRBV6-5 | TGTGCCAGCAGTTGGACTAGCGGGGGGGCTAATGACATTCAGTACTTC | CASSWTSGGANDIQYF
. | . | TRBJ2-1 | TRBV28 | TGTGCCAGCAGTTTGTTCGACTTGTCCAATGAGCAGTTCTTC | CASSLFDLSNEQFF
. | . | TRBJ1-4 | TRBV6-1 | TGTGCCAGCAGGCCCGTGACCGGCGGGGATGAAAAACTGTTTTTT | CASRPVTGGDEKLFF
. | . | TRBJ2-2 | TRBV20-1 | TGCAGTGCGGCAGGGGTAAACACCGGGGAGCTGTTTTTT | CSAAGVNTGELFF
few | . | TRBJ2-1 | TRBV7-2 | TGTGCCAGCAGCTCCCAGGTTAGCTCCTACAATGAGCAGTTCTTC | CASSSQVSSYNEQFF
. | TRBD2 | TRBJ2-5 | TRBV24-1 | TGTGCCACCAGTGAACCGGGAGCAGCGGGAGGAGAGACCCAGTACTTC | CATSEPGAAGGETQYF
few | . | TRBJ1-5 | TRBV23-1 | TGCGCCAGCAGTGAAAATTGGGATAGCAATCAGCCCCAGCATTTT | CASSENWDSNQPQHF
. | . | TRBJ1-4 | TRBV4-1 | TGCGCCAGCAGCCAATTGGGGGTTTCAACTAATGAAAAACTGTTTTTT | CASSQLGVSTNEKLFF
. | . | TRBJ1-2 | TRBV7-2 | TGTGCCAGCAGCTCCTGGTGGGTGGGTGGCTACACCTTC | CASSSWWVGGYTF
many | TRBD1 | TRBJ2-1 | TRBV20-1 | TGCAGTGCCAGGGATCGGACAGGGCTCAATGAGCAGTTCTTC | CSARDRTGLNEQFF
few | . | TRBJ1-6 | TRBV18 | TGTGCCAGCTCGGACAAAGACCCCTTGGATTCACCCCTCCACTTT | CASSDKDPLDSPLHF
many | TRBD2 | TRBJ2-1 | TRBV7-8 | TGTGCCAGCAGCGTTCGGGAGGCCTACAATGAGCAGTTCTTC | CASSVREAYNEQFF
many | . | TRBJ2-3 | TRBV20-1 | TGCAGTGCTAGAGATCATCAGAGAAGCACAGATACGCAGTATTTT | CSARDHQRSTDTQYF
few | TRBD2 | TRBJ2-3 | TRBV7-3 | TGTGCCAGCAGCTTAAAAGCGGGGTTGGAGGCAGATACGCAGTATTTT | CASSLKAGLEADTQYF
. | . | TRBJ1-6 | TRBV7-2 | TGTGCCAGCAGCCCGCGGACCCCCAGATCACCCCTCCACTTT | CASSPRTPRSPLHF
. | . | TRBJ2-3 | TRBV7-2 | TGTGCCAGCAGCTTAGCGCTAGGCAAAGATACGCAGTATTTT | CASSLALGKDTQYF
few | TRBD2 | TRBJ2-7 | TRBV12-3/TRBV12-4 | TGTGCCAGCAGTTACCGGGACTACTCCTCCTACGAGCAGTACTTC | CASSYRDYSSYEQYF